These T cell receptor beta chains were read from a single sample in a study of T cell clones after liver transplantation. Assay used: immunoSEQ multiplex PCR; TCRdb lists only in-frame clones, some missing. The table has 75,000 to 100,000 clones, roughly 80% seen once. Sequencing used CD4+ T cells from blood, obtained approximately 3.5 years after liver transplant. These receptors came from a human patient who received a liver transplant. The graft donor may account for some of the T cells. Both conserved end residues are part of each CDR3. The D gene is left open where the match is weak. Rows give clone size only sometimes, using once, few, many, or a class for an expanded clone.

D: NA; J: TRBJ2-1; V: TRBV9; size: NA; CDR3: CASSVAGTYNEQFF; DNA: TGTGCCAGCAGCGTAGCGGGGACCTACAATGAGCAGTTCTTC
D: NA; J: TRBJ2-7; V: TRBV29-1; size: NA; CDR3: CSVDDQGPYGYEQYF; DNA: TGCAGCGTTGATGACCAGGGCCCCTATGGCTACGAGCAGTACTTC
D: NA; J: TRBJ2-7; V: TRBV19; size: NA; CDR3: CASSMRVSYEQYF; DNA: TGTGCCAGTAGTATGAGGGTCTCCTACGAGCAGTACTTC
D: TRBD1; J: TRBJ1-1; V: TRBV6-4; size: NA; CDR3: CASRGQGGNTEAFF; DNA: TGTGCCAGCAGGGGACAGGGAGGGAACACTGAAGCTTTCTTT
D: NA; J: TRBJ2-2; V: TRBV5-4; size: NA; CDR3: CASSLAGGLNTGELFF; DNA: TGTGCCAGCAGCTTGGCCGGGGGACTGAACACCGGGGAGCTGTTTTTT
D: NA; J: TRBJ1-2; V: TRBV2; size: NA; CDR3: CASTTRGANYGYTF; DNA: TGTGCCAGCACAACCCGAGGGGCCAACTATGGCTACACCTTC
D: TRBD1; J: TRBJ1-2; V: TRBV13; size: NA; CDR3: CASSSDRGRGGYTF; DNA: TGTGCCAGCAGCTCTGACAGGGGGAGGGGTGGCTACACCTTC
D: NA; J: TRBJ1-5; V: TRBV7-2; size: NA; CDR3: CASSLGKTYNQPQHF; DNA: TGTGCCAGCAGCTTAGGGAAGACTTACAATCAGCCCCAGCATTTT
D: NA; J: TRBJ1-5; V: TRBV5-6; size: NA; CDR3: CASSFSSRGGSNQPQHF; DNA: TGTGCCAGCAGCTTTTCCTCCAGGGGTGGGAGCAATCAGCCCCAGCATTTT
D: NA; J: TRBJ2-7; V: TRBV28; size: NA; CDR3: CASSPPWPSPYEQYF; DNA: TGTGCCAGCAGTCCCCCTTGGCCTTCGCCCTACGAGCAGTACTTC
D: NA; J: TRBJ2-6; V: TRBV19; size: NA; CDR3: CASSINRDGGNVLTF; DNA: TGTGCCAGTAGTATTAACAGGGACGGGGGCAACGTCCTGACTTTC
D: NA; J: TRBJ2-1; V: TRBV10-3; size: NA; CDR3: CAISEPNAGDNEQFF; DNA: TGTGCCATCAGTGAGCCAAACGCAGGGGACAATGAGCAGTTCTTC
D: NA; J: TRBJ1-1; V: TRBV4-3; size: NA; CDR3: CASSQGFTAEAFF; DNA: TGCGCCAGCAGCCAGGGATTTACCGCTGAAGCTTTCTTT
D: TRBD1; J: TRBJ1-4; V: TRBV7-2; size: NA; CDR3: CASSARQGIDEKLFF; DNA: TGTGCCAGCAGCGCCCGACAGGGGATCGACGAAAAACTGTTTTTT
D: NA; J: TRBJ2-7; V: TRBV5-1; size: NA; CDR3: CASRPISDGLYEQYF; DNA: TGCGCCAGCAGGCCCATTTCGGACGGCCTTTACGAGCAGTACTTC
D: NA; J: TRBJ2-7; V: TRBV27; size: once; CDR3: CASYTDRPPYEQYF; DNA: TGTGCCAGCTATACCGACAGGCCCCCCTACGAGCAGTACTTC
D: NA; J: TRBJ1-1; V: TRBV2; size: NA; CDR3: CASRRQVGENTEAFF; DNA: TGTGCCAGCAGAAGACAGGTGGGAGAGAACACTGAAGCTTTCTTT
D: NA; J: TRBJ2-2; V: TRBV29-1; size: NA; CDR3: CSVERGAGELFF; DNA: TGCAGCGTGGAACGAGGGGCCGGGGAGCTGTTTTTT
D: TRBD2; J: TRBJ2-2; V: TRBV7-3; size: NA; CDR3: CASSLGTSHNTGELFF; DNA: TGTGCCAGCAGCTTAGGGACTAGCCATAACACCGGGGAGCTGTTTTTT
D: NA; J: TRBJ2-7; V: TRBV7-3; size: NA; CDR3: CASSLDGGLGGERYF; DNA: TGTGCCAGCAGCTTAGATGGAGGACTAGGGGGCGAGCGGTACTTC
D: NA; J: TRBJ2-5; V: TRBV11-2; size: once; CDR3: CASSSRTFPQYF; DNA: TGTGCCAGCAGCTCAAGGACTTTCCCCCAGTACTTC
D: TRBD1; J: TRBJ2-2; V: TRBV18; size: NA; CDR3: CASSPGQLGTGELFF; DNA: TGTGCCAGCTCACCGGGACAGCTTGGAACCGGGGAGCTGTTTTTT